These 10 T cell receptor beta chains were all obtained from the same sample, sequenced in a study of T cell responses to AZD1222 COVID-19 vaccine (TCRdb year 2021). Libraries came from the immunoSEQ multiplex PCR assay. Imported from immuneACCESS, the table was reduced by TCRdb to in-frame sequences with V and J called. These copies leave out some clones; in studies compared against another copy, an unresolved V gene accounts for under half, and the cause of the remainder is not known. This sample lists tens of thousands of clones; 70% to 90% were detected once. The ten top clones hold under 11% of the sample. This specimen's time point label, interpreted: about 28 days (+/-7) after the second vaccine dose. The sequencing used peripheral blood, collected 28 days after the second AZD1222 dose. The receptors were sampled from an adult who received the AZD1222 COVID-19 vaccine.

This rearrangement joins TRBV4-2 to TRBJ2-5; 10 bases fit TRBD2. V dropped 0 bases and J dropped 3; count of bases not matched to a gene: 4. The CDR3 sequence is 16 residues long. Germline assignment: CDR1 LGHNA and CDR2 YNFKEQ. The CDR3 DNA is TGTGCCAGCAGCCAAGACCTAGCGGGGGACGAAGAGACCCAGTACTTC. Its translation is CASSQDLAGDEETQYF.

The gene calls are TRBV15 and TRBJ1-2; unclear D gene. Trimming took 5 bases from V and 3 from J, leaving 7 bases between them. Germline V lookup: CDR1 LNHNV, CDR2 YYDKDF (reference sequence). The CDR3 sequence is 12 residues long. The CDR3 nucleotides read TGTGCCACCAGCTCAGAGTACTATGGCTACACCTTC. It encodes CATSSEYYGYTF.

The J gene is TRBJ2-5, the V gene TRBV7-9; TRBD1 or TRBD2 may be the D gene (7 bases each). Trimming took off 5 bases at V and 4 bases at J, with 14 bases between the two ends. This CDR3 spans 14 amino acids. CDR1 is SEHNR and CDR2 is FQNEAQ in the germline V gene (reference sequence). CDR3 region: CASSRQGGVETQYF. In DNA, the CDR3 is TGTGCCAGCAGCCGCCAGGGGGGGGTAGAGACCCAGTACTTC.

V gene TRBV7-2 combines with J gene TRBJ2-1; D uncertain. V was pared by 3 bases and J by 10 bases, with 13 bases between. The CDR3 totals 13 residues. Looked up from germline, CDR1 is SGHTA and CDR2 is FQGNSA. CDR3 amino acids: CASSLALQYEQFF. Here the CDR3 DNA reads TGTGCCAGCAGCTTGGCGCTACAATACGAGCAGTTCTTC.

In nucleotides, the CDR3 is TGTGCCACCAGCGCCGACCTTTCCTACGAGCAGTACTTC. Translated, it gives CATSADLSYEQYF. The chain has TRBV15 and TRBJ2-7; D gene unclear. The CDR3 spans 13 residues. CDR1 and CDR2 (germline): LNHNV, YYDKDF (reference sequence). The germline V and J ends were trimmed by 5 bases and 1 base, with 9 bases remaining between them.

This clone was seen more than once but under ten times. This CDR3 is CASSVQGYTEAFF. CDR3 nucleotide sequence: TGTGCCAGCAGTGTCCAGGGCTACACTGAAGCTTTCTTT. This chain uses TRBV27 with TRBJ1-1; possibly TRBD1 for D (5 bases). The V end lost 5 bases, the J end lost 3 bases, and 10 bases lay between the germline ends. Germline CDR1 and CDR2: MNHEY and SMNVEV (reference sequence). CDR3 size: 13 residues.

This clone was recorded only once. In DNA, the CDR3 is TGTGCCAGCAGCCGGGGGGAAGCATACAATGAGCAGTTCTTC. Amino acid sequence: CASSRGEAYNEQFF. The chain uses TRBV28 and TRBJ2-1, with 7 positions matching TRBD2. This CDR3 region has 14 residues. V was clipped by 6 bases and J by 4 bases; unmatched bases: 6. CDR1 and CDR2 (germline): MDHEN, SYDVKM.

With respect to this clone: This specimen includes other DNA sequences encoding the same CDR3. The CDR3 protein is CASSPRTDLYEQYF. The CDR3 DNA sequence: TGTGCCAGCAGTCCTCGGACGGACCTCTACGAGCAGTACTTC. This chain links TRBV27 with TRBJ2-7; D not certain. Germline V gives CDR1 MNHEY, CDR2 SMNVEV (reference sequence). This CDR3 contains 14 residues. Trimming stripped 5 bases from V and 3 bases from J, with 14 bases between.

The chain has TRBV20-1 and TRBJ1-6, with a weak D call TRBD1 (5 bases). The CDR3 length is 15 residues. Germline V gene lookup returns CDR1 DFQATT and CDR2 SNEGSKA (reference sequence). V was cut by 3 bases and J by 7 bases, with 16 bases left in between. CDR3 amino acids: CSASSGQGRNSPLHF. In DNA, the CDR3 is TGCAGTGCTAGTTCAGGGCAGGGCAGGAATTCACCCCTCCACTTT.

The chain uses TRBV5-6 and TRBJ2-7; D may be TRBD1 (6 bases). Germline CDR1 SGHDT, CDR2 YYEEEE. The V end lost 4 bases, the J end lost 1 base, and 15 bases lay between the germline ends. The CDR3 extends over 15 amino acids. CDR3 in amino acids: CASSQTGRVSYEQYF. The CDR3 bases are TGTGCCAGCAGCCAAACAGGGCGAGTGTCCTACGAGCAGTACTTC. Filled out from reference TRBV5-6 and TRBJ2-7, the complete variable domain reads DAGVTQSPTHLIKTRGQQVTLRCSPKSGHDTVSWYQQALGQGPQFIFQYYEEEERQRGNFPDRFSGHQFPNYSSELNVNALLLGDSALYLCASSQTGRVSYEQYFGPGTRLTVT.